The clone carrying this T cell receptor (beta chain) appeared many times. The antigen is undetermined. TCRdb used MiXCR to reprocess the 5' RACE reads, holding one entry per CDR3 protein. The data hold roughly 120,000 distinct CDR3 sequences, with 7.2% observed a single time. This record comes from a study of T cells after yellow fever vaccination. Study outcomes and limitations: At 95% to 98% for CD4 and about 91% for CD8, most primary-vaccination clones showed up again after the booster.

The CDR3 is 15 amino acids. Germline lookup yields CDR1 SGHTA and CDR2 FQGNSA. After removal of 5 bases from V and 5 bases from J, the junction contained 11 bases not matched to a gene. The source material was CD4+ T cells sorted from PBMCs, sampled around 45 days after the first yellow fever vaccination. The TCR sequence derives from a young man who received the YFV17D yellow fever vaccine. The chain uses TRBV7-2 and TRBJ1-1; 7 bases match TRBD1. CDR3 coding DNA: TGTGCCAGCAGCCCAGCGGGACAGCGCCTGACTGAAGCTTTCTTT. It is translated as CASSPAGQRLTEAFF.